The next 30 T cell receptor beta chains were all read from a single sample in a study of siplizumab effects on memory and regulatory T cells. Produced via immunoSEQ multiplex PCR; TCRdb's table is partial and in-frame only. The sample records approximately 91,000 clones, 85% to 95% being singletons. The source material was CD8+ T cells sorted from blood. All receptors derive from a human donor in good health.

The chain recombines TRBV7-6 with TRBJ1-4, with unresolved D. CDR3 size: 14 residues. Looked up from germline, CDR1 is SGHVS and CDR2 is FNYEAQ. The V and J ends lost 2 bases and 12 bases respectively, with 16 bases between them. The CDR3 sequence is CASSLRPREEELFF. Here the CDR3 DNA reads TGTGCCAGCAGCTTACGCCCTCGGGAAGAGGAACTGTTTTTT.

The chain is built from TRBV5-1 and TRBJ2-3; D is unclear. This CDR3 is built from 14 residues. V was trimmed by 2 bases and J by 3 bases, leaving 10 bases between them. The V gene's germline CDR1 is SGHRS and CDR2 YFSETQ. The CDR3 loop is CASSLPDLTDTQYF. The CDR3 DNA follows: TGCGCCAGCAGCTTACCGGACCTGACAGATACGCAGTATTTT.

V is TRBV5-6 and J is TRBJ2-7; the D gene is possibly TRBD2 (5 bases). This CDR3 contains 13 residues. The V end was cut by 3 bases, the J end by 1 base, with 8 bases between. Germline V gene lookup returns CDR1 SGHDT and CDR2 YYEEEE. CDR3 region: CASSSGISYEQYF. DNA for the CDR3: TGTGCCAGCAGCTCCGGGATTTCCTACGAGCAGTACTTC. Supplemented by reference TRBV5-6 and TRBJ2-7, the full variable domain reads DAGVTQSPTHLIKTRGQQVTLRCSPKSGHDTVSWYQQALGQGPQFIFQYYEEEERQRGNFPDRFSGHQFPNYSSELNVNALLLGDSALYLCASSSGISYEQYFGPGTRLTVT.

V is TRBV5-4 and J is TRBJ2-1; 7 bases match TRBD2. Germline V gene data show CDR1 as SGHNT and CDR2 as YYREEE (reference sequence). The CDR3 totals 14 residues. Trimming cost V 3 bases and J 7 bases; bases outside gene matches: 7. CDR3 loop: CASSYRGAGNEQFF. The DNA for the CDR3 is TGTGCCAGCAGCTATAGGGGAGCGGGGAATGAGCAGTTCTTC.

The chain links TRBV7-8 to TRBJ1-2; D is unclear. Germline V lookup: CDR1 SGHVS, CDR2 FQNEAQ. Trimming pared 4 bases from V and 0 bases from J, leaving 18 bases between. The CDR3 is 17 residues long. The CDR3 sequence: CASSYSTETITNYGYTF. The CDR3 DNA sequence: TGTGCCAGCAGCTATAGTACAGAAACGATTACTAACTATGGCTACACCTTC.

V usage is TRBV12-5 and J usage is TRBJ2-1; 12 bases are shared with TRBD2. With 2 bases clipped from V and 2 bases from J, the junction kept 7 bases outside the gene matches. Germline loops: CDR1 LGHNT, CDR2 FRNRAP. The CDR3 contains 18 residues. Written as DNA, the CDR3 is TGTGCTAGTGGTTTGCCAACTCCTAGCGGGAGGGCCTACAATGAGCAGTTCTTC. This sequence encodes CASGLPTPSGRAYNEQFF. Using reference TRBV12-5 and TRBJ2-1 for the parts outside the CDR3, the full variable domain is DARVTQTPRHKVTEMGQEVTMRCQPILGHNTVFWYRQTMMQGLELLAYFRNRAPLDDSGMPKDRFSAEMPDATLATLKIQPSEPRDSAVYFCASGLPTPSGRAYNEQFFGPGTRLTVL.

CDR3 region: CASGTGIQETQYF. The CDR3 nucleotides are TGTGCTAGCGGGACAGGGATCCAAGAGACCCAGTACTTC. The rearrangement links TRBV12-5 to TRBJ2-5; 9 bases agree with TRBD1. The germline gives CDR1 LGHNT, CDR2 FRNRAP. The V segment lost 9 bases and the J segment 1 base; nucleotides outside the gene matches: 3. The CDR3 consists of 13 residues.

The genes are TRBV4-1 and TRBJ2-2, with 9 nucleotides matching TRBD2. This CDR3 comprises 19 residues. Germline lookup yields CDR1 MGHRA and CDR2 YSYEKL. After removal of 0 bases from V and 0 bases from J, the junction contained 8 bases not matched to a gene. The CDR3 nucleotides read TGCGCCAGCAGCCAAGAGGAATTAGCGGGAGACCCGAACACCGGGGAGCTGTTTTTT. Protein: CASSQEELAGDPNTGELFF.

V usage is TRBV19 and J usage is TRBJ2-2; D unresolved. V lost 7 bases to trimming and J lost 0 bases, with 9 bases between them. This CDR3 has 14 amino acids. The germline gives CDR1 LNHDA, CDR2 SQIVND (reference sequence). CDR3 in DNA: TGTGCCAGTACACCAGGCCCGAACACCGGGGAGCTGTTTTTT. Translating it yields CASTPGPNTGELFF.

The chain has TRBV19 and TRBJ2-7; TRBD2 matches 7 bases. There are 15 residues in the CDR3. With 4 bases clipped from V and 4 bases from J, the junction kept 10 bases outside the gene matches. Germline V gene lookup returns CDR1 LNHDA and CDR2 SQIVND (reference sequence). This CDR3 is CASSTTGLTSYEQYF. CDR3 coding DNA: TGTGCCAGTAGTACTACGGGACTAACTTCTTACGAGCAGTACTTC.

The chain has TRBV2 and TRBJ2-7, with a possible D match to TRBD1 (6 bases). Trimming left V 6 bases short and J 3 bases short, with 15 bases between. This CDR3 has 14 residues. Germline CDR1 is SNHLY and CDR2 is FYNNEI. The CDR3 DNA reads as TGTGCCAGCAGGTTGACAGGCACCTACTACGAGCAGTACTTC. Its protein is CASRLTGTYYEQYF.

J is TRBJ1-2 and V is TRBV5-4; D may be TRBD1 (5 bases). V lost 0 bases and J 4 bases, leaving 16 bases between the germline ends. Germline-derived CDR1 and CDR2 are SGHNT and YYREEE (reference sequence). This CDR3 contains 16 residues. The CDR3 reads CASSLAEAGELYGYTF. The CDR3 nucleotides are TGTGCCAGCAGCTTGGCCGAGGCGGGGGAGCTCTATGGCTACACCTTC.

The chain carries TRBV9 and TRBJ2-7; no definite D call. The V end lost 3 bases, the J end lost 0 bases, and 10 bases lay between the germline ends. This CDR3 spans 14 amino acids. Germline V gene lookup returns CDR1 SGDLS and CDR2 YYNGEE. The CDR3 nucleotides read TGTGCCAGCAGCGATACCTCAAGCTCCTACGAGCAGTACTTC. Translation: CASSDTSSSYEQYF.

The chain has TRBV7-3 and TRBJ1-1; tentatively, D is TRBD1 (5 bases). CDR3 size: 16 residues. Trimming shortened V by 5 bases and J by 1 base, and 17 bases separated the two germline ends. Germline loops: CDR1 SGHTA, CDR2 FQGTGA. The CDR3 region has the DNA TGTGCCAGCAGCGACGGCTATGGACAACCGAACACTGAAGCTTTCTTT. As protein: CASSDGYGQPNTEAFF.

The rearrangement joins TRBV19 to TRBJ2-7, with 10 bases that match TRBD2. CDR3 length equals 18 residues. Trimming removed 3 bases from V and 4 bases from J; junction bases left unmatched: 15. CDR1 LNHDA and CDR2 SQIVND come from the germline V gene (reference sequence). The CDR3 region is CASSMASGSIEREYEQYF. The CDR3 DNA reads as TGTGCCAGTAGTATGGCTAGCGGGAGTATTGAAAGGGAGTACGAGCAGTACTTC.

With respect to this clone: The identical CDR3 is also encoded by other nucleotide sequences in the sample. The V gene is TRBV5-1, the J gene TRBJ1-1; D gene unclear. The germline V and J ends were trimmed by 0 bases and 2 bases, with 5 bases remaining between them. This CDR3 is built from 13 residues. CDR1 SGHRS and CDR2 YFSETQ come from the germline V gene. The CDR3 sequence is CASSLGGNTEAFF. DNA for the CDR3: TGCGCCAGCAGCTTGGGGGGAAACACTGAAGCTTTCTTT.

The V gene is TRBV7-6, the J gene TRBJ1-2; 7 bases match TRBD1. The CDR3 has 14 residues. Germline V CDR1 and CDR2: SGHVS, FNYEAQ. Trimming at V came to 4 bases and at J to 8 bases, leaving 10 bases not matched to a gene. For the CDR3, the DNA is TGTGCCAGCAGCTCCTCAGGGGGTATCAGAGGCTACACCTTC. Its translation is CASSSSGGIRGYTF.

The CDR3 bases are TGTGCCAGCAGCCCCACTAGTTCTAACAATGAGCAGTTCTTC. Encoded protein: CASSPTSSNNEQFF. V usage is TRBV7-3 and J usage is TRBJ2-1, with TRBD2 as a possible D gene (5 bases). V was shortened by 5 bases and J by 5 bases, with 13 bases between the two germline ends. This CDR3 region has 14 residues. Per the germline V gene, CDR1 is SGHTA and CDR2 is FQGTGA.

The CDR3 is CASSLSTGHTSYEQYF. The CDR3 DNA follows: TGTGCCAGCAGTTTATCCACCGGACATACCTCCTACGAGCAGTACTTC. The chain carries TRBV27 and TRBJ2-7, with D tentatively TRBD1 (5 bases). CDR3 size: 16 residues. CDR1 MNHEY and CDR2 SMNVEV come from the germline V gene (reference sequence). The ends were cut back, 0 bases at V and 0 bases at J, with 12 bases in the middle.

V and J are TRBV28 and TRBJ2-2; 9 bases match TRBD1. V trimming: 2 bases; J trimming: 1 base; junction bases outside the gene matches: 2. This CDR3 has 16 amino acids. CDR1 is MDHEN and CDR2 is SYDVKM in the germline V gene. The CDR3 sequence is CASSLPGQGNTGELFF. The CDR3 DNA reads as TGTGCCAGCAGTTTACCGGGACAGGGGAACACCGGGGAGCTGTTTTTT.

V usage is TRBV7-8 and J usage is TRBJ2-3; D is tentatively TRBD1 or TRBD2 (5 bases each). With 0 bases removed from V and 0 bases from J, the gap between germline ends came to 7 bases. Germline V gives CDR1 SGHVS, CDR2 FQNEAQ. CDR3 length equals 15 residues. As DNA, the CDR3 is TGTGCCAGCAGCTTAGCGGGACGGAGCACAGATACGCAGTATTTT. This gives the protein CASSLAGRSTDTQYF.

CDR3 in amino acids: CASSQVQAANEKLFF. The CDR3 DNA is TGTGCCAGCAGCCAAGTCCAGGCAGCTAATGAAAAACTGTTTTTT. The J gene is TRBJ1-4, the V gene TRBV14, with unresolved D. CDR3 length: 15 residues. CDR1 and CDR2 from the germline V gene are SGHDN and FVKESK. The germline V and J ends were trimmed by 1 base and 3 bases, with 9 bases remaining between them.

The chain is built from TRBV9 and TRBJ2-1; D perhaps matches TRBD2 (5 bases). The germline V gene has CDR1 SGDLS and CDR2 YYNGEE. The CDR3 loop spans 15 amino acids. Trimming took off 0 bases at V and 0 bases at J, with 7 bases between the two ends. The CDR3: CASSVVGSSYNEQFF. In DNA, the CDR3 is TGTGCCAGCAGCGTAGTAGGGAGCTCCTACAATGAGCAGTTCTTC.

CDR3 DNA sequence: TGTGCCAGCAGCCCCTTCCCCGGAGAGTCTTACGAGCAGTACTTC. This translates into CASSPFPGESYEQYF. V and J are TRBV7-3 and TRBJ2-7; no firm D call. Germline CDR1 is SGHTA and CDR2 is FQGTGA. V lost 5 bases and J 4 bases, leaving 18 bases between the germline ends. The CDR3 runs to 15 residues.

This clone has only one observation. The chain carries TRBV6-1 and TRBJ2-3; 11 bases map to TRBD1. The CDR3 is 15 residues long. The V gene end was trimmed by 6 bases and the J gene end by 6 bases; junction bases not matched to a gene: 8. The germline V gene encodes CDR1 MNHNS and CDR2 SASEGT. CDR3 protein: CASSEQGTGGDTQYF. The CDR3 bases are TGTGCCAGCAGCGAACAAGGGACAGGGGGGGATACGCAGTATTTT.

This sequence joins TRBV19 and TRBJ1-2; D gene unclear. This CDR3 is 15 amino acids long. In germline, CDR1 is LNHDA, CDR2 SQIVND (reference sequence). The ends were cut back, 8 bases at V and 3 bases at J, with 19 bases in the middle. The CDR3 region is CASYISDKEDYGYTF. CDR3 nucleotide sequence: TGTGCCAGTTATATAAGTGATAAGGAAGACTATGGCTACACCTTC.

V is TRBV5-4 and J is TRBJ2-3, with D unclear. The germline gives CDR1 SGHNT, CDR2 YYREEE (reference sequence). This CDR3 region has 12 residues. Trimming took off 2 bases at V and 0 bases at J, with 1 base between the two ends. The CDR3 protein is CASSFSTDTQYF. Here the CDR3 DNA reads TGTGCCAGCAGCTTTAGCACAGATACGCAGTATTTT. Looking up the rest from reference TRBV5-4 and TRBJ2-3 gives the full variable domain: ETGVTQSPTHLIKTRGQQVTLRCSSQSGHNTVSWYQQALGQGPQFIFQYYREEENGRGNFPPRFSGLQFPNYSSELNVNALELDDSALYLCASSFSTDTQYFGPGTRLTVL.

The chain links TRBV13 to TRBJ1-4; 9 nucleotides line up with TRBD1. The germline V gene has CDR1 PRHDT and CDR2 FYEKMQ (reference sequence). This CDR3 region has 14 residues. V trimming: 2 bases; J trimming: 7 bases; junction bases outside the gene matches: 2. The CDR3 coding sequence is TGTGCCAGCAGCTTAAGGGACAGGGCTGAAAAACTGTTTTTT. Protein product: CASSLRDRAEKLFF.

The V call is TRBV28, the J call TRBJ1-1; D unresolved. In germline, CDR1 is MDHEN, CDR2 SYDVKM. CDR3 size: 17 residues. Trimming left V 7 bases short and J 1 base short, with 22 bases between. For the CDR3, the DNA is TGTGCCAGCACCCATCCGGGCTCCTCTATGGGGAACACTGAAGCTTTCTTT. Its protein is CASTHPGSSMGNTEAFF.

V is TRBV9 and J is TRBJ1-2; tentative D call: TRBD1 (6 bases). V lost 0 bases and J lost 1, with 10 bases in between. The length of the CDR3 is 15 residues. Germline V gene sequence: CDR1 SGDLS, CDR2 YYNGEE. In DNA form, the CDR3 reads TGTGCCAGCAGCGTAGACAGGGAGGATAACTATGGCTACACCTTC. Translation: CASSVDREDNYGYTF. The whole variable domain, remainder taken from reference TRBV9 and TRBJ1-2, is DSGVTQTPKHLITATGQRVTLRCSPRSGDLSVYWYQQSLDQGLQFLIQYYNGEERAKGNILERFSAQQFPDLHSELNLSSLELGDSALYFCASSVDREDNYGYTFGSGTRLTVV.